This TCR beta chain came from a study of OX40 agonist ivuxolimab in advanced cancers. As for the study in general: Intravenous ivuxolimab at 0.01 to 10 mg/kg was given to patients every 2 weeks.

From germline, CDR1 is MDHEN and CDR2 SYDVKM. The V and J ends lost 8 bases and 10 bases respectively, with 18 bases between them. This CDR3 contains 13 residues. Repertoires were generated with immunoSEQ multiplex PCR, while TCRdb's copy carries only in-frame clones and drops some. In the table there are tens of thousands of clones, around nine tenths of which are singletons. The sequenced sample was CD4+ or CD8+ T cells sorted from blood, obtained in a trial of the OX40 agonist ivuxolimab. The sequence was collected from an adult with an advanced solid tumor such as melanoma, head and neck, liver or kidney cancer. This chain joins TRBV28 and TRBJ2-1; D gene unclear. The CDR3 bases are TGTGCCAGCGACCAGCCCGGAAGATCGGAGCAGTTCTTC. This gives the protein CASDQPGRSEQFF.